The table lists the clone carrying this T cell receptor (beta chain) with a few counts. Its antigen is not identified. As it was prepared, the TCRbeta library received unique molecular identifiers. TCRdb ran MiXCR on the PCR reads and lists one entry per CDR3 protein. The sample yields some 840,000 distinct CDR3 sequences, 16% seen once. This record belongs to a study of T-cell reconstitution after alpha-beta-depleted transplantation in children. Study findings and constraints: In some patients, recipient T cells and intrathymic progenitors surviving conditioning explained high day-60 diversity. Several hundred rapidly expanded clones from non-depleted graft cells reportedly supplied alpha-beta T cells about two months post-transplant. By one year post-transplant, T-cell counts and diversity largely arose from T cells that were newly produced.

This CDR3 is 12 amino acids long. With 5 bases removed from V and 5 bases from J, the gap between germline ends came to 12 bases. Per germline, CDR1 SQVTM and CDR2 ANQGSEA. V is TRBV29-1 and J is TRBJ2-5, with a weak D call TRBD1 (6 bases). The sequenced sample was PBMCs, mostly from graft donor cells, obtained 360 days after TCRalphabeta/CD19-depleted stem cell transplant. This sequence originates from a male patient under 18 who had a stem cell transplant for acute lymphoblastic leukemia, so the T cells may come from the graft donor. As DNA, the CDR3 is TGCAGCGTTCCTACAGGGCGTGAGACCCAGTACTTC. Translated, it gives CSVPTGRETQYF.